The TCR beta chain under discussion was sequenced for a study of spatial heterogeneity in lung cancer. TCRdb reprocessed the 5' RACE reads via MiXCR and lists one record per CDR3 protein. The data contain some 7,200 distinct CDR3 sequences, around 8.9% of them singletons. Specified time point: sample taken at primary tumor resection. The cohort: approximately 66 early-stage, untreated non-small cell lung cancer patients. The study sequenced unsorted whole RNA from tumor, nontumor lung or frozen PBMC. This clonotype originated in a male donor with early-stage non-small cell lung cancer. Sample: normal lung tissue next to the tumor, taken at surgery.

CDR3 protein: CASSLRLDSSTDTQYF. The CDR3 region has the DNA TGTGCCAGCAGCTTAAGGCTGGACTCTAGCACAGATACGCAGTATTTT. The chain has TRBV7-8 and TRBJ2-3, with D perhaps TRBD2 (5 bases). V was clipped by 2 bases and J by 0 bases, with 12 bases between them. The CDR3 is 16 amino acids. CDR1 and CDR2 from the germline V gene are SGHVS and FQNEAQ.